This T cell receptor beta chain originates from a study of blood T cells in healthy people across ages. Background on the study: Through template switching, about one barcoded beta molecule was captured per two T cells, as measured in model experiments.

The donors, healthy Caucasians from Russia, were aged roughly 6 to 95. On this clonotype itself: What it binds is unknown.

A sample-barcoded 5' primer and a J-beta primer mix were used in a second PCR of about 7 to 12 cycles. Unique molecular identifiers of 12 random nucleotides labeled each cDNA. Via MiXCR, TCRdb re-called the 5' RACE reads, giving one row per CDR3 protein. The table lists around 900,000 distinct CDR3 sequences, roughly 51% of them singletons. The CDR3 is made up of 15 amino acids. Germline CDR1 LGHNA, CDR2 YSLEER. V was clipped by 0 bases and J by 7 bases, with 16 bases between them. Whole-study results and caveats: Unknown CMV status may confound age-related changes in expanded clones.

The chain carries TRBV4-3 and TRBJ2-7; D ambiguous. The clonotype originates from a woman aged 55 to 70 in good health. Material: blood. The CDR3 nucleotides are TGCGCCAGCAGCCAAGATCGTCCGCCCTACAATGAGCAGTACTTC. Amino acid sequence: CASSQDRPPYNEQYF.